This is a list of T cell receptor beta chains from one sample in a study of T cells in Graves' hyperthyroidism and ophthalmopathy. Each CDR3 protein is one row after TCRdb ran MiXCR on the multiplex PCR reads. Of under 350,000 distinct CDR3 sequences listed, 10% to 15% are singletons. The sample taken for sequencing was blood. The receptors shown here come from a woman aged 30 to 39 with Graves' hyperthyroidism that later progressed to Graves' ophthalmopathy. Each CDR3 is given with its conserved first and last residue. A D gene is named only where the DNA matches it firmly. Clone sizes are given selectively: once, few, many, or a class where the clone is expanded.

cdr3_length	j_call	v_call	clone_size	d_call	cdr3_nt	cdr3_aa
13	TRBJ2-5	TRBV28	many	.	TGTGCCAGCAAAAATGCGGGTCGAGAGACCCAGTACTTC	CASKNAGRETQYF
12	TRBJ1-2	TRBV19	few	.	TGTGCCAGTAGTATTGACGACTATGGCTACACCTTC	CASSIDDYGYTF
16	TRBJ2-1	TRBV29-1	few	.	TGCAGCGTTGCCGCCTTACTATTCCGGGACAACTATGAGCAGTTCTTC	CSVAALLFRDNYEQFF
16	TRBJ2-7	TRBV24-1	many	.	TGTGCCACCAGTGATTCTAGGGGGGGCAGCTCCTACGAGCAGTACTTC	CATSDSRGGSSYEQYF
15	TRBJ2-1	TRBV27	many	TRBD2	TGTGCCAGCAGTTTTTGGGCGGGAGGAATCCATGAGCAGTTCTTC	CASSFWAGGIHEQFF
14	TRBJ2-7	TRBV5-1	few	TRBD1	TGCGCCAGCAGCCGAGGACAGGGGAACAGCGAGCAGTACTTC	CASSRGQGNSEQYF
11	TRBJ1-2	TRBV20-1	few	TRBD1	TGCAGTGCCGTAACAGGGGAGAACTACACCTTC	CSAVTGENYTF
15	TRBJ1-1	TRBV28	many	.	TGTGCCAGCAGTTTATTATGGCAGACGAACACTGAAGCTTTCTTT	CASSLLWQTNTEAFF
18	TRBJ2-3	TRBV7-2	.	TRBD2	TGTGCCAGCAGATCGTCCGGGACTAGCGGGGGGATGGGAGATACGCAGTATTTT	CASRSSGTSGGMGDTQYF
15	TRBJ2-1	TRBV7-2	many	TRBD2	TGTGCCAGCAGCTCCTCGACTAGCGCCTACAATGAGCAGTTCTTC	CASSSSTSAYNEQFF
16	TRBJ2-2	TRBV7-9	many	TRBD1	TGTGCCAGCAGCCAAACGGACAGGGTGGGCACCGGGGAGCTGTTTTTT	CASSQTDRVGTGELFF
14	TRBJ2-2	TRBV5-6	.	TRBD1	TGTGCCAGCAGGCCCCAGGGGGCAGGCGGGGAGCTGTTTTTT	CASRPQGAGGELFF
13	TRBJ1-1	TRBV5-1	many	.	TGCGCCAGCAGCTTGTCCGGGGACACTGAAGCTTTCTTT	CASSLSGDTEAFF
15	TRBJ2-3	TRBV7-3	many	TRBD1	TGTGCCAGCAGCTGGACAGGGCGATACACAGATACGCAGTATTTT	CASSWTGRYTDTQYF
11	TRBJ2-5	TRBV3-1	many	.	TGTGCCAGCAGTCGCCAAGAGACCCAGTACTTC	CASSRQETQYF
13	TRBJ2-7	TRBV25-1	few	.	TGTGCCAGCACCCCCAGGGACAAGGACGAGCAGTACTTC	CASTPRDKDEQYF
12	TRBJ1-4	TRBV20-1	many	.	TGCAGTGCTAGGACGGGGGGCGAAAAACTGTTTTTT	CSARTGGEKLFF
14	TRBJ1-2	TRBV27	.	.	TGTGCCAGCAGTCGGAATCCGGGAAGCTATGGCTACACCTTC	CASSRNPGSYGYTF
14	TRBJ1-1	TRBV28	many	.	TGTGCCAGCAGTCCCGGGGTCCTGAACACTGAAGCTTTCTTT	CASSPGVLNTEAFF
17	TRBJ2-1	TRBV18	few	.	TGTGCCAGCTCACCACGGGGGCTAACCCTCGCCGACAATGAGCAGTTCTTC	CASSPRGLTLADNEQFF
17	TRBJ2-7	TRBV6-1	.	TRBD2	TGTGCCACCAACCCGGGAAGACTAGCGGGAGGGAGGTACGAGCAGTACTTC	CATNPGRLAGGRYEQYF
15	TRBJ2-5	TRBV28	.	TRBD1	TGTGCCAGCAGTTCCCCGGACAGGGGGCAAGAGACCCAGTACTTC	CASSSPDRGQETQYF
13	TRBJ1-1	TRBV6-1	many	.	TGTGCCAGCAGGGACAGCTCGAACACTGAAGCTTTCTTT	CASRDSSNTEAFF
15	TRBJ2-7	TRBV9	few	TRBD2	TGTGCCAGCAGCGCGGGACTAGCGGGAGTAGGAGAGCAGTACTTC	CASSAGLAGVGEQYF